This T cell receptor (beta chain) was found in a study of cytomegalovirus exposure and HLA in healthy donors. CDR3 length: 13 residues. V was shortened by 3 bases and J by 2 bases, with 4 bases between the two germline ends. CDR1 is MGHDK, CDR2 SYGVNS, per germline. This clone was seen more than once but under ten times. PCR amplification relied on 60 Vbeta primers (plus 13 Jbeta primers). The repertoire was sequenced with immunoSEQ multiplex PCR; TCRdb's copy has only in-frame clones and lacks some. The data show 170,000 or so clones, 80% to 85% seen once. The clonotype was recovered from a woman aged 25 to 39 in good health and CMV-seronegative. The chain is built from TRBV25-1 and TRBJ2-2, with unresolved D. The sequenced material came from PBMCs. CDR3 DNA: TGTGCCAGCAGTGACGTCAACACCGGGGAGCTGTTTTTT. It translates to CASSDVNTGELFF.